The clone carrying this T cell receptor beta chain was seen only a few times. Unique molecular identifiers were used in preparing the TCRbeta library. TCRdb independently ran MiXCR on the PCR reads; one entry per CDR3 protein. The sample has roughly 590,000 distinct CDR3 sequences, 15% to 20% seen once. These data come from a study of T-cell reconstitution after alpha-beta-depleted transplantation in children. Germline V gives CDR1 SEHNR, CDR2 FQNEAQ (reference sequence). The CDR3 loop spans 17 amino acids. V lost 1 base and J lost 7; bases outside the gene matches: 14. The TCR was taken from a human donor who donated a stem cell graft to a child with acute myeloid leukemia. This rearrangement joins TRBV7-9 to TRBJ1-2; 8 nucleotides align to TRBD1. The sequenced sample was PBMCs from the stem cell graft donor, obtained from the stem cell graft. The CDR3 spells CASSLEGRTGGKGGYTF. The CDR3 bases are TGTGCCAGCAGCTTAGAGGGTCGAACAGGGGGAAAGGGTGGCTACACCTTC.